One sample yielded the 26 T cell receptor beta chains listed below, sequenced in a study of blood T cells in healthy people across ages. Using a J-beta primer mix together with a sample-barcoded 5' primer, a second PCR was run for roughly 6 to 12 cycles. MiXCR was run by TCRdb on the 5' RACE reads, yielding one entry per CDR3 protein. The data show 1.5 million to 2 million distinct CDR3 sequences, 28% seen once. The sample was blood. These receptor sequences come from a young woman in good health.

This clonotype has just a few counts. The chain couples TRBV9 to TRBJ1-6, with TRBD1 as a possible D gene (6 bases). The CDR3 length is 17 residues. Germline CDR1 SGDLS, CDR2 YYNGEE. Trimming took off 1 base at V and 6 bases at J, with 17 bases between the two ends. Written as DNA, the CDR3 is TGTGCCAGCAGCGTAACTCCGTTGGGGGGGCGTAATTCACCCCTCCACTTT. This translates into CASSVTPLGGRNSPLHF. Together with reference TRBV9 and TRBJ1-6, the CDR3 gives the full variable domain: DSGVTQTPKHLITATGQRVTLRCSPRSGDLSVYWYQQSLDQGLQFLIQYYNGEERAKGNILERFSAQQFPDLHSELNLSSLELGDSALYFCASSVTPLGGRNSPLHFGNGTRLTVT.

The rearrangement joins TRBV4-1 to TRBJ2-2; TRBD1 matches 8 bases. The V and J ends lost 2 bases and 4 bases, in that order; junction bases with no gene match: 15. The CDR3 totals 19 residues. Germline CDR1 and CDR2: MGHRA and YSYEKL. CDR3 region: CASSQRPPGQVKPTGELFF. CDR3 DNA: TGCGCCAGCAGCCAACGACCCCCGGGACAGGTGAAGCCCACCGGGGAGCTGTTTTTT.

The genes are TRBV5-4 and TRBJ1-2, with TRBD1 identical over 8 bases. Per the germline V gene, CDR1 is SGHNT and CDR2 is YYREEE (reference sequence). The length of the CDR3 is 15 residues. J was trimmed by 6 bases and V by 4 bases; bases with no gene match: 11. CDR3 DNA: TGTGCCAGCAGCCGAGCGCCGGACAGGGTCGATGGCTACACCTTC. Encoded protein: CASSRAPDRVDGYTF.

This chain joins TRBV20-1 and TRBJ2-5, with 8 bases matching TRBD2. The J call may be in error: the DNA end matches TRBJ2-7 better. The CDR3 runs 13 residues. Germline V gene data show CDR1 as DFQATT and CDR2 as SNEGSKA (reference sequence). CDR3 nucleotides: TGCAGTGCCCCGAGAGCGGGAGATCACGAGCAGTACTTC. Its protein is CSAPRAGDHEQYF.

Many counts were recorded for this clonotype. The gene calls are TRBV15 and TRBJ2-5; the D gene could be TRBD1 or TRBD2 (5 bases each). Trimming removed 5 bases at V and 5 bases at J, with 21 bases between. This CDR3 region has 16 residues. CDR1 is LNHNV, CDR2 YYDKDF, per germline (reference sequence). CDR3 region: CATSRRAGGGAETQYF. CDR3 coding DNA: TGTGCCACCAGCCGACGCGCGGGTGGGGGTGCTGAGACCCAGTACTTC. The full variable domain, its missing parts supplied by reference TRBV15 and TRBJ2-5, is DAMVIQNPRYQVTQFGKPVTLSCSQTLNHNVMYWYQQKSSQAPKLLFHYYDKDFNNEADTPDNFQSRRPNTSFCFLDIRSPGLGDTAMYLCATSRRAGGGAETQYFGPGTRLLVL.

There are a few counts of this clonotype. The V gene is TRBV20-1, the J gene TRBJ2-4; D gene uncertain. V was pared by 6 bases and J by 13 bases, with 10 bases between. The V gene's germline CDR1 is DFQATT and CDR2 SNEGSKA (reference sequence). The CDR3 is 9 amino acids. The CDR3 DNA sequence: TGCAGTGCCTGCGATACCCAGTACTTC. Translation: CSACDTQYF.

Of note for this clonotype: A much larger clonotype is one base distant, so this may be a read error. The chain is built from TRBV25-1 and TRBJ2-7; 10 positions agree with TRBD2. Germline V gives CDR1 MGHDK, CDR2 SYGVNS. The CDR3 is made up of 14 amino acids. After removal of 6 bases from V and 2 bases from J, the junction contained 4 bases not matched to a gene. CDR3 bases: TGTGCCAGCAGGGCAACTAGCGGGACCTACGAGCAGTACTTC. Its translation is CASRATSGTYEQYF.

This clonotype was seen many times. This may be a read error, as it is one base from a much larger clone. The chain has TRBV12-3 or TRBV12-4 and TRBJ2-6; D is possibly TRBD1 (5 bases). This CDR3 has 13 amino acids. As DNA, the CDR3 is TGTGCCAGCAGCTCCTCTGGGGCCAACTTCCTGACTTTC. Residues: CASSSSGANFLTF.

As regards this clonotype: The junction departs from germline at one end; a sequencing error may be responsible. This rearrangement joins TRBV6-5 to TRBJ1-2; D might be TRBD1 (5 bases). The CDR3 totals 14 residues. The V gene's germline CDR1 is MNHEY and CDR2 SVGAGI. CDR3 DNA sequence: TGTGCCAGCAGAAGGGACCGACCTCCTTATGACTACACCTTC. The encoded protein is CASRRDRPPYDYTF.

The chain combines TRBV5-1 with TRBJ2-5, with D perhaps assigned TRBD1 or TRBD2 (5 bases each). Trimming took off 0 bases at V and 2 bases at J, with 14 bases between the two ends. The germline V gene has CDR1 SGHRS and CDR2 YFSETQ. The CDR3 length is 16 residues. The CDR3 DNA is TGCGCCAGCAGCTTGGGGGACGGACGGCAACAAGAGACCCAGTACTTC. Amino acid sequence: CASSLGDGRQQETQYF.

In its sample, this clonotype was seen a few times. This rearrangement joins TRBV4-1 to TRBJ2-2; 7 positions match TRBD2. Germline CDR1 is MGHRA and CDR2 is YSYEKL. V was pared by 1 base and J by 0 bases, with 5 bases of the junction left unmatched. The CDR3 totals 17 residues. The CDR3 here is CASSQVGRGTNTGELFF. The CDR3 DNA is TGCGCCAGCAGCCAAGTGGGGCGGGGGACGAACACCGGGGAGCTGTTTTTT.

The rearrangement uses TRBV20-1 and TRBJ2-1; TRBD2 matches 7 bases. Germline V gene data show CDR1 as DFQATT and CDR2 as SNEGSKA (reference sequence). This CDR3 has 12 residues. V dropped 3 bases and J dropped 9; count of bases not matched to a gene: 5. This chain's CDR3 is CSASGGGVEQFF. CDR3 sequence (DNA): TGCAGTGCTAGTGGGGGAGGGGTTGAGCAGTTCTTC.

This clonotype occurred many times. The V and J genes are TRBV12-3 or TRBV12-4 and TRBJ1-6; D gene ambiguous. V lost 6 bases and J 9 bases, leaving 9 bases between the germline ends. This CDR3 comprises 12 residues. The CDR3: CASSLMGSPLHF. CDR3 nucleotides: TGTGCCAGCAGCTTGATGGGTTCACCCCTCCACTTT.

CDR3 in DNA: TGTGCCTGGGCCGCAGCGGGGGGCCCCTACAATGAGCAGTTCTTC. It encodes CAWAAAGGPYNEQFF. The V and J genes are TRBV30 and TRBJ2-1; 9 bases agree with TRBD2. Germline loops: CDR1 GTSNPN, CDR2 SVGIG (reference sequence). The CDR3 length is 15 residues. Trimming took 5 bases from V and 2 from J; bases not matched to a gene: 7.

This chain uses TRBV12-3 or TRBV12-4 with TRBJ1-5; D gene uncertain. V was shortened by 5 bases and J by 8 bases, with 13 bases between the two germline ends. The CDR3 spans 13 residues. CDR3 sequence reads: CASSPQFLEPQHF. The CDR3 DNA sequence: TGTGCCAGCAGTCCCCAGTTTTTGGAGCCCCAGCATTTT.

This clonotype was found many times. V is TRBV28 and J is TRBJ1-1; TRBD1 agrees at 8 bases. Per germline, CDR1 MDHEN and CDR2 SYDVKM. V dropped 6 bases and J dropped 1; count of bases not matched to a gene: 7. This CDR3 comprises 15 residues. CDR3 DNA: TGTGCCAGCAGACCACGGACAGGGACGAACACTGAAGCTTTCTTT. Translated, it gives CASRPRTGTNTEAFF.

This chain connects TRBV20-1 to TRBJ1-2, with a possible D match to TRBD1 (5 bases). V was cut by 0 bases and J by 5 bases, with 16 bases left in between. The V gene's germline CDR1 is DFQATT and CDR2 SNEGSKA (reference sequence). The CDR3 has 15 residues. The CDR3 region is CSARDRGLRRYGYTF. The CDR3 DNA reads as TGCAGTGCTAGAGATAGGGGTCTCCGGAGGTATGGCTACACCTTC.

On this clonotype itself: Possible read error: a much larger clone is one base away. The rearrangement links TRBV5-1 to TRBJ2-7; the match to TRBD1 covers 12 bases. J was trimmed by 5 bases and V by 0 bases; bases with no gene match: 3. CDR1 and CDR2 (germline): SGHRS, YFSETQ. The CDR3 has 15 amino acids. The CDR3 DNA follows: TGCGCCAGCAGCTTGGCCGGGACAGGGGGCAACGAGCAGTACTTC. Translating it yields CASSLAGTGGNEQYF.

This clonotype was counted many times. The chain carries TRBV10-3 and TRBJ2-1; no firm D call. Trimming took off 5 bases at V and 8 bases at J, with 19 bases between the two ends. Germline-derived CDR1 and CDR2 are ENHRY and SYGVKD. The CDR3 has 15 residues. In DNA form, the CDR3 reads TGTGCCATCAGTCCCGCCGGATCCTCATCCGATGAGCAGTTCTTC. It yields the protein CAISPAGSSSDEQFF.

This rearrangement joins TRBV20-1 to TRBJ1-1; 7 positions agree with TRBD1. With 5 bases clipped from V and 4 bases from J, the junction kept 7 bases outside the gene matches. Germline CDR1 and CDR2: DFQATT and SNEGSKA (reference sequence). The CDR3 sequence is 13 residues long. Here the CDR3 DNA reads TGCAGTGCTGTACAGGGGTCGGGCACTGAAGCTTTCTTT. Protein sequence: CSAVQGSGTEAFF.

This clonotype was seen only a few times. The rearrangement uses TRBV11-2 and TRBJ2-7, with D hard to call. The CDR3 extends over 15 amino acids. Trimming took off 2 bases at V and 5 bases at J, with 16 bases between the two ends. The V gene's germline CDR1 is SGHAT and CDR2 FQNNGV. CDR3 sequence: CASSLPASGWDEQYF. The DNA of the CDR3 is TGTGCCAGCAGCTTACCCGCTTCCGGGTGGGACGAGCAGTACTTC.

This clonotype was counted between two and nine times. The chain is built from TRBV6-5 and TRBJ2-2; D is possibly TRBD1 (5 bases). The CDR3 runs 13 residues. With 7 bases removed from V and 3 bases from J, the gap between germline ends came to 9 bases. The germline CDR1 and CDR2 sequences are MNHEY and SVGAGI. CDR3 DNA sequence: TGTGCCAGCATACAAGGGGACACCGGGGAGCTGTTTTTT. Amino acids: CASIQGDTGELFF.

The rearrangement uses TRBV11-2 and TRBJ2-1; D not certain. CDR1 is SGHAT, CDR2 FQNNGV, per germline. The CDR3 is 12 residues long. The V gene lost 3 bases and the J gene lost 10 bases, with 10 bases spanning the gap. CDR3 bases: TGTGCCAGCAGCTTCATACTCGGGGAGCAGTTCTTC. Translated, it gives CASSFILGEQFF.

As to this clonotype: A read error may be the cause here, since a much bigger clone is one base away. The rearrangement joins TRBV12-3 or TRBV12-4 to TRBJ2-7; 7 bases map to TRBD2. This CDR3 is built from 15 residues. Trimming at V came to 6 bases and at J to 2 bases, leaving 10 bases not matched to a gene. DNA of the CDR3: TGTGCCAGCAGCACCCCCAACGGGGGGACCTACGAGCAGTACTTC. Translating gives CASSTPNGGTYEQYF.

J is TRBJ2-6 and V is TRBV5-1; D may match TRBD1 or TRBD2 (6 bases each). V shed 7 bases and J shed 1 base, with 18 bases lying between them. This CDR3 region has 17 residues. The germline V gene has CDR1 SGHRS and CDR2 YFSETQ. CDR3 nucleotide sequence: TGCGCCAGCGCGCTAAGGGGGGCGTCATCTGGGGCCAACGTCCTGACTTTC. It encodes CASALRGASSGANVLTF.

This chain links TRBV12-3 or TRBV12-4 with TRBJ2-1; the D gene is possibly TRBD2 (6 bases). Trimming shortened V by 5 bases and J by 3 bases, and 11 bases separated the two germline ends. This CDR3 is 14 amino acids long. CDR3 coding DNA: TGTGCCAGCAGTGGGGGGAGGTACTACAATGAGCAGTTCTTC. This codes for CASSGGRYYNEQFF.